This T cell receptor (beta chain) is drawn from a study of shared clonotypes between healthy human individuals. The germline V gene encodes CDR1 SEHNR and CDR2 FQNEAQ (reference sequence). The CDR3 is made up of 14 amino acids. The junction had 5 bases not matched to a gene; V was cut back by 4 bases and J by 5 bases. Only in-frame clones appear in the TCRdb table, and some are missing; sequencing was by immunoSEQ multiplex PCR. The table has about 2.1 million clones, about 92% seen once. The naive CD8 fraction comprised CD45RO-negative cells positively selected for CCR7 and excluded terminally differentiated effector memory CD45RA+ cells.

The source material was naive CD8+ T cells from PBMCs. The sequence was collected from a man aged 18 to 35 in good health. Some clones in this sample may be carry-over from other donors' samples. The chain recombines TRBV7-9 with TRBJ1-1, with 9 bases that match TRBD1. This CDR3 is CASSSWDRVTEAFF. The CDR3, as DNA: TGTGCCAGCAGCTCCTGGGACAGGGTTACTGAAGCTTTCTTT.